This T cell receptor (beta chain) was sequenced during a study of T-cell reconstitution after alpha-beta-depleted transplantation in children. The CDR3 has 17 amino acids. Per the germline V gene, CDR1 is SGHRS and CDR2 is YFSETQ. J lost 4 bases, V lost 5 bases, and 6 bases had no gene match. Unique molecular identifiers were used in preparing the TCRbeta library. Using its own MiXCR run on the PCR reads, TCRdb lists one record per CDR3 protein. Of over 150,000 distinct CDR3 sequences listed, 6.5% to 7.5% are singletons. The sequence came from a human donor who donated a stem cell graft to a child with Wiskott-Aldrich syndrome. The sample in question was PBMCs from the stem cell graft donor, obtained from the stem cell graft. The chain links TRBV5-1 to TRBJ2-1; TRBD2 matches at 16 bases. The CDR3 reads CASSLGLAGGLYNEQFF. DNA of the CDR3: TGCGCCAGCAGTCTGGGACTAGCGGGAGGGCTGTACAATGAGCAGTTCTTC.